Listed below are T cell receptor beta chains from one sample, sequenced in a study of long-term antiretroviral therapy in people with HIV. Produced via immunoSEQ multiplex PCR; TCRdb's table is partial and in-frame only. The sample has around 4,800 clones, approximately 90% seen once. The material sequenced was unsorted PBMCs, taken 1.3 years after starting antiretroviral therapy. These receptors came from a woman in her 50s with HIV. CDR3s include the opening cysteine and the closing phenylalanine or tryptophan. The D gene is left open where the match is weak. Clone size is given for some rows only: seen once, a few or many times, or a class if the clone is expanded.

d_call	v_call	clone_size	j_call	cdr3_nt	cdr3_aa
.	TRBV7-9	.	TRBJ2-5	TGTGCCAGCAGCGAAAGGGGGGGCGTCCAGGAGACCCAGTACTTC	CASSERGGVQETQYF
.	TRBV6-6	.	TRBJ1-1	TGTGCCAGCAGGAGGAACACTGAAGCTTTCTTT	CASRRNTEAFF
.	TRBV9	once	TRBJ2-3	TGTGCCAGCAGCGTAGAAGCGGCAGAATATGTCCCAGATACGCAGTATTTT	CASSVEAAEYVPDTQYF
.	TRBV7-2	.	TRBJ2-7	TGTGCCAGCAGCTTAGTTGCAGCGCCGTACGAGCAGTACTTC	CASSLVAAPYEQYF
.	TRBV2	.	TRBJ1-2	TGTGCCAGCAGTCAGAGTAGGACCGAAAACTATGGCTACACCTTC	CASSQSRTENYGYTF
.	TRBV29-1	.	TRBJ2-7	TGCAGCGTTGAAGGTCAGGGGGGTGTTTACGAGCAGTACTTC	CSVEGQGGVYEQYF
TRBD2	TRBV10-1	.	TRBJ2-3	TGCGCCGAACGGGGGGGAGCCTGGGATACGCAGTATTTT	CAERGGAWDTQYF
TRBD2	TRBV14	.	TRBJ2-3	TGTGCCAGCAGCCAACGACTAGCGGGGACCACAGATACGCAGTATTTT	CASSQRLAGTTDTQYF
.	TRBV5-6	.	TRBJ1-5	TGTGCCAGCAGCTTGGCCCGGGGCCAGCCCCAGCATTTT	CASSLARGQPQHF
.	TRBV25-1	.	TRBJ1-2	TGTGCCAGCAGTGAATGGGGAACAGGGAAAGGGCTTGGCTACACCTTC	CASSEWGTGKGLGYTF
.	TRBV7-9	.	TRBJ2-3	TGTGCCAGCAGCTTAGCGGGAGTAGCGAGCACGCAGTATTTT	CASSLAGVASTQYF
.	TRBV5-1	.	TRBJ2-5	TGCGCCAGCCGCCAGCAAGAGACCCAGTACTTC	CASRQQETQYF
.	TRBV5-1	.	TRBJ2-5	TGCGCCAGCAGCGACGTCCAAGAGACCCAGTACTTC	CASSDVQETQYF
.	TRBV29-1	.	TRBJ2-2	TGCAGCGTTGTGCCCGAGCAGTCGAACACCGGGGAGCTGTTTTTT	CSVVPEQSNTGELFF
TRBD1	TRBV19	.	TRBJ2-7	TGTGCCAGCACCGGACAGGGGACCGAGCAGTACTTC	CASTGQGTEQYF
TRBD2	TRBV7-2	.	TRBJ2-7	TGTGCCAGCAGCTTAGAACTAGCGGTCCACGAGCAGTACTTC	CASSLELAVHEQYF
.	TRBV7-9	.	TRBJ2-5	TGTGCCAGCAGGGGGATCCAAGAGACCCAGTACTTC	CASRGIQETQYF
TRBD1	TRBV6-4	.	TRBJ1-6	TGTGCCAGCAGTGATTTCTGGGACAGCTATAATTCACCCCTCCACTTT	CASSDFWDSYNSPLHF
.	TRBV5-4	large	TRBJ1-4	TGTGCCAGCAGCGGGGAGGTTGAGAATGAAAAACTGTTTTTT	CASSGEVENEKLFF
.	TRBV27	.	TRBJ1-2	TGTGCCAGCAGTTTGACAGGCGTTGGCTACACCTTC	CASSLTGVGYTF
TRBD1	TRBV30	once	TRBJ2-5	TGTGCCTGGAGTCCGTGGACAGGGATGGGGGAACAGGCCCAGTACTTC	CAWSPWTGMGEQAQYF
TRBD2	TRBV9	.	TRBJ2-3	TGTGCCAGCAGCGGGACTAGCGTGTCCACAGATACGCAGTATTTT	CASSGTSVSTDTQYF
TRBD1	TRBV29-1	once	TRBJ1-1	TGCAGCGTTCCACCTTCTAACAGGGGGAGCACTGAAGCTTTCTTT	CSVPPSNRGSTEAFF
.	TRBV5-1	.	TRBJ1-1	TGCGCCAGCAGCCGGGGTAAGAATATGAACACTGAAGCTTTCTTT	CASSRGKNMNTEAFF
.	TRBV29-1	.	TRBJ2-5	TGCAGCGTTGACGTAGGGACAGAGACCCAGTACTTC	CSVDVGTETQYF
TRBD1	TRBV11-2	.	TRBJ1-1	TGTGCCGGGTCTCCGGGACAGGGGAACACTGAAGCTTTCTTT	CAGSPGQGNTEAFF